A single sample gave rise to the 20 T cell receptor beta chains below, sequenced in a study of blood T cells in healthy people across ages. PCR was performed a second time for about 7 to 12 cycles using a sample-barcoded 5' primer and a J-beta primer mix. TCRdb independently ran MiXCR on the 5' RACE reads; one entry per CDR3 protein. The repertoire includes 700,000 to 950,000 distinct CDR3 sequences, 55% to 70% of them detected once, and 22% sits in the top ten. The specimen was blood. These TCRs come from a man aged 30 to 45 in good health.

The chain uses TRBV10-3 and TRBJ2-4; perhaps TRBD2 as D (5 bases). The V end lost 8 bases, the J end lost 8 bases, and 28 bases lay between the germline ends. Germline CDR1 ENHRY, CDR2 SYGVKD. This CDR3 has 17 amino acids. The CDR3, as DNA: TGTGCCATCGCTCCTTCAGACGCCAATGAGGGCAGATACATTCAGTACTTC. Residues: CAIAPSDANEGRYIQYF.

This chain uses TRBV20-1 with TRBJ2-1; 7 positions match TRBD2. Germline V lookup: CDR1 DFQATT, CDR2 SNEGSKA (reference sequence). The junction had 23 bases not matched to a gene; V was cut back by 5 bases and J by 13 bases. There are 16 residues in the CDR3. CDR3 nucleotide sequence: TGCAGTGCTGTGAGGCCCGGGACTATGCTTCTAGAGACCCAGTTCTTC. It specifies CSAVRPGTMLLETQFF.

DNA for the CDR3: TGCAGTGCTAGCTTCGCGGGGAACCTCCCAGAGACCCAGTACTTC. Protein sequence: CSASFAGNLPETQYF. The J gene is TRBJ2-5, the V gene TRBV20-1; TRBD2 is a possible D gene (6 bases). CDR3 length: 15 residues. The germline V and J ends were trimmed by 3 bases and 4 bases, with 18 bases remaining between them. Germline lookup yields CDR1 DFQATT and CDR2 SNEGSKA (reference sequence).

A word on this clonotype: One end of the junction does not line up with germline, which may come from a read error. CDR3 loop: CASSWGAETQYF. In nucleotides, the CDR3 is TGTGCCAGCAGTTGGGGGGCTGAGACCCAGTACTTT. This chain uses TRBV6-5 with TRBJ2-4; D is possibly TRBD1 or TRBD2 (6 bases each). There are 12 residues in the CDR3. CDR1 and CDR2 from the germline V gene are MNHEY and SVGAGI.

This clonotype has a handful of counts. This rearrangement joins TRBV2 to TRBJ2-3, with 8 bases lining up with TRBD1. J lost 11 bases, V lost 3 bases, and 7 bases had no gene match. CDR1 is SNHLY, CDR2 FYNNEI, per germline. The CDR3 has 13 amino acids. CDR3 region: CASSDQDRERQYF. CDR3 DNA: TGTGCCAGCAGTGATCAGGACAGGGAGAGGCAGTATTTT.

The J gene is TRBJ1-2, the V gene TRBV28; TRBD1 agrees at 10 bases. There are 16 residues in the CDR3. CDR1 MDHEN and CDR2 SYDVKM come from the germline V gene. With V trimmed by 6 bases and J by 6 bases, 13 bases remained unmatched. In DNA, the CDR3 is TGTGCCAGCAGGCAACCCGGGACAGGGGAGGGCGATGGCTACACCTTC. Amino acid sequence: CASRQPGTGEGDGYTF.

This clonotype has just one count. The V gene is TRBV9, the J gene TRBJ1-6; 7 bases map to TRBD1. The CDR3 covers 15 residues. V shed 4 bases and J 7 bases; nucleotides not matched to a gene: 8. The germline V gene has CDR1 SGDLS and CDR2 YYNGEE. The CDR3 nucleotides are TGTGCCAGCAGCAGAACAGGGGAATGGAATTCACCCCTCCACTTT. It translates to CASSRTGEWNSPLHF.

The chain recombines TRBV12-3 or TRBV12-4 with TRBJ2-3; 7 bases line up with TRBD2. The CDR3 contains 13 residues. V dropped 6 bases and J dropped 8; count of bases not matched to a gene: 8. This chain's CDR3 is CASSQPGGGTQYF. The CDR3 DNA follows: TGTGCCAGCAGCCAACCGGGGGGAGGTACGCAGTATTTT.

The rearrangement links TRBV20-1 to TRBJ2-1; 7 nucleotides match TRBD1. Looked up from germline, CDR1 is DFQATT and CDR2 is SNEGSKA (reference sequence). J lost 11 bases, V lost 4 bases, and 5 bases had no gene match. This CDR3 comprises 11 residues. The CDR3 DNA sequence: TGCAGTGCTACCCTGGGACAGAAGCAGTTCTTC. This sequence encodes CSATLGQKQFF.

This sequence joins TRBV5-6 and TRBJ2-2, with D uncertain. V gave up 2 bases and J gave up 8 bases, with 7 bases separating them. The V gene's germline CDR1 is SGHDT and CDR2 YYEEEE. The CDR3 totals 12 residues. The CDR3 protein is CASSFTSGELFF. For the CDR3, the DNA is TGTGCCAGCAGCTTTACTTCTGGGGAGCTGTTTTTT.

Of note for this clonotype: This likely comes from a read error, as the CDR3 has no conserved phenylalanine or tryptophan at its end. V and J are TRBV7-2 and TRBJ2-5, with D perhaps assigned TRBD1 or TRBD2 (6 bases each). The CDR3 runs to 13 residues. The V end was cut by 3 bases, the J end by 10 bases, with 15 bases between. Per the germline V gene, CDR1 is SGHTA and CDR2 is FQGNSA. CDR3 residues: CASSLTGARDQYC. For the CDR3, the DNA is TGTGCCAGCAGCTTGACGGGGGCAAGGGACCAGTACTGC.

This chain links TRBV11-2 with TRBJ2-7, with 8 positions matching TRBD1. The germline gives CDR1 SGHAT, CDR2 FQNNGV. This CDR3 spans 18 amino acids. Unmatched junction bases numbered 15, after V lost 5 bases and J lost 0 bases. This CDR3 is CASSTRRTGSLNSYEQYF. CDR3 DNA: TGTGCCAGCAGCACTCGCCGGACAGGGTCCCTAAACTCCTACGAGCAGTACTTC.

This clonotype showed up just once. The chain employs TRBV6-6 and TRBJ1-2; the match to TRBD1 covers 7 bases. This CDR3 region has 15 residues. The trim removed 2 bases at V and 2 bases at J, leaving 5 bases unmatched. Germline CDR1 reads MNHNY; CDR2 reads SVGAGI (reference sequence). The CDR3 protein is CASSYTDRINYGYTF. DNA of the CDR3: TGTGCCAGCAGTTACACGGACAGGATAAACTATGGCTACACCTTC.

This clonotype appeared many times. The rearrangement links TRBV10-1 to TRBJ2-3; 9 nucleotides line up with TRBD1. Trimming took 2 bases from V and 3 from J; bases not matched to a gene: 3. The CDR3 sequence is 15 residues long. Germline V gene sequence: CDR1 WNHNN, CDR2 SYGVQD (reference sequence). In DNA, the CDR3 is TGCGCCAGCAGTGAGGGACAGGGGCCGACAGATACGCAGTATTTT. The encoded protein is CASSEGQGPTDTQYF.

This chain uses TRBV3-1 with TRBJ2-5, with D perhaps matching TRBD1 (6 bases). CDR3 length equals 18 residues. The germline V gene has CDR1 LGHDT and CDR2 YNNKEL (reference sequence). V was clipped by 2 bases and J by 11 bases, with 30 bases between them. This CDR3 is CASSQSLRVGASRNEQYF. The CDR3 bases are TGTGCCAGCAGCCAATCTCTCCGAGTGGGGGCCTCGAGGAATGAGCAGTACTTC.

This clonotype was detected a few times. The rearrangement links TRBV27 to TRBJ2-1; possibly TRBD1 or TRBD2 for D (5 bases each). The V gene's germline CDR1 is MNHEY and CDR2 SMNVEV (reference sequence). This CDR3 has 16 residues. The ends were cut back, 2 bases at V and 4 bases at J, with 15 bases in the middle. CDR3 nucleotides: TGTGCCAGCAGTTTAATTTCCGGGACCCTTTACAATGAGCAGTTCTTC. Translation: CASSLISGTLYNEQFF.

The rearrangement uses TRBV7-8 and TRBJ2-1, with TRBD2 identical over 9 bases. The CDR3 extends over 15 amino acids. The J segment lost 8 bases and the V segment lost 0 bases, leaving 5 bases of the junction unmatched. In germline, CDR1 is SGHVS, CDR2 FQNEAQ. CDR3 region: CASSLAGTSPHEQFF. Written as DNA, the CDR3 is TGTGCCAGCAGCTTAGCAGGGACTAGCCCCCATGAGCAGTTCTTC.

This clonotype was detected ten times or more. For the CDR3, the DNA is TGTGCCAGCAGTCGGGACTACTGCGAGCAGTACTTC. This sequence encodes CASSRDYCEQYF. The rearrangement joins TRBV2 to TRBJ2-7; 7 positions match TRBD2. Germline V lookup: CDR1 SNHLY, CDR2 FYNNEI. V was clipped by 5 bases and J by 6 bases; unmatched bases: 4. The CDR3 totals 12 residues.

This rearrangement joins TRBV2 to TRBJ1-2; no clear D gene. The CDR3 has 14 residues. Germline-derived CDR1 and CDR2 are SNHLY and FYNNEI. The V end was cut by 0 bases, the J end by 5 bases, with 10 bases between. CDR3 in amino acids: CASSEASAVYGYTF. The CDR3 DNA is TGTGCCAGCAGTGAAGCGTCCGCAGTGTATGGCTACACCTTC.

The V and J genes are TRBV15 and TRBJ2-7; D perhaps matches TRBD1 (6 bases). The V gene's germline CDR1 is LNHNV and CDR2 YYDKDF (reference sequence). Trimming took off 0 bases at V and 2 bases at J, with 11 bases between the two ends. This CDR3 has 15 residues. DNA for the CDR3: TGTGCCACCAGCAGAGATCCAGGGGTGACCTACGAGCAGTACTTC. Its protein product is CATSRDPGVTYEQYF. Full variable domain (rest looked up from reference TRBV15 and TRBJ2-7): DAMVIQNPRYQVTQFGKPVTLSCSQTLNHNVMYWYQQKSSQAPKLLFHYYDKDFNNEADTPDNFQSRRPNTSFCFLDIRSPGLGDTAMYLCATSRDPGVTYEQYFGPGTRLTVT.